This entry describes one TCR beta chain. Its antigen is as yet unknown. With a much larger clone just one base away, this may be a read error. No conserved phenylalanine or tryptophan is present at the end of the CDR3, so a read error is the likely explanation. The data stem from a study of T cells in Graves' hyperthyroidism and ophthalmopathy. The study left out patients who had uncontrolled infection, other autoimmune disease, pregnancy or lactation. Orbital computed tomography and thyroid ultrasound, together with serum TRAb and thyroxine and clinical symptoms, were used for diagnoses. The study, taken as a whole, reports: Ophthalmopathy was predicted by the model a median of roughly 6 months ahead of onset. A model using 13 V-J features told ophthalmopathy apart from stable hyperthyroidism.

Using RNA transcripts as the source, TCR beta CDR3 regions were amplified. A first-round RT-PCR of the TCR CDR3 used the HTBI primer set. From the multiplex PCR reads, TCRdb called clonotypes with MiXCR, one entry per CDR3 protein. There are about 570,000 distinct CDR3 sequences in the sample; about 43% occur only once, and around 19% lies in the top ten. This clonotype was sampled from an adult woman with Graves' disease, either hyperthyroidism or ophthalmopathy (not recorded which). Sequenced sample: peripheral blood or thyroid tissue (not recorded which).

CDR3 loop: CASRRDYDSYEQYL. DNA of the CDR3: TGTGCCAGCAGACGGGACTACGACTCCTACGAGCAGTACCTC. This chain joins TRBV2 and TRBJ2-7; 7 bases map to TRBD2. V was clipped by 6 bases and J by 0 bases; unmatched bases: 5. CDR1 SNHLY and CDR2 FYNNEI come from the germline V gene. The CDR3 spans 14 residues.